This TCR beta chain was recovered during a study of T cell responses to AZD1222 COVID-19 vaccine. Notes on the study in general: The sample set comprised mostly white British donors with more females, and clonal diversity was possibly underestimated. AZD1222 recipients seropositive at baseline numbered only 5 or 6.

Germline V gives CDR1 LNHDA, CDR2 SQIVND (reference sequence). With 6 bases removed from V and 0 bases from J, the gap between germline ends came to 15 bases. CDR3 length equals 16 residues. Using immunoSEQ multiplex PCR, the repertoire was profiled, and TCRdb retains in-frame clones only, with some absent. The sample has around 150,000 clones; around nine tenths are singletons. This clone occurred a few times. Its antigen is not known. This rearrangement joins TRBV19 to TRBJ1-5, with a possible D match to TRBD1 (5 bases). This receptor was obtained from an adult in good health. Sequenced material: peripheral blood, taken on day 0 of AZD1222 vaccination. Written as DNA, the CDR3 is TGTGCCAGTAGCCGCTGGGTAGGGGATAGCAATCAGCCCCAGCATTTT. Protein product: CASSRWVGDSNQPQHF.